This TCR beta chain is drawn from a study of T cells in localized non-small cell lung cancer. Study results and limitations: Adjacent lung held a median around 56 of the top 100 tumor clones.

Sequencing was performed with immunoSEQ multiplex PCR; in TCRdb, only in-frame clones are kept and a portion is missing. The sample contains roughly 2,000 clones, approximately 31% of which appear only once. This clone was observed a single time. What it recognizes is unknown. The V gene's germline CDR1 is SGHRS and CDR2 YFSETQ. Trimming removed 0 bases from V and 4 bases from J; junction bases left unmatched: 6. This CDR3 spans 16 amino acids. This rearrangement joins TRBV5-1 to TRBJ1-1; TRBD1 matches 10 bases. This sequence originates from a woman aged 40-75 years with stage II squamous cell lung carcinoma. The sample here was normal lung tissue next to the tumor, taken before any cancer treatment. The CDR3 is CASSLAIWTGGTEAFF. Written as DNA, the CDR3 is TGCGCCAGCAGCTTGGCCATTTGGACAGGGGGCACTGAAGCTTTCTTT.